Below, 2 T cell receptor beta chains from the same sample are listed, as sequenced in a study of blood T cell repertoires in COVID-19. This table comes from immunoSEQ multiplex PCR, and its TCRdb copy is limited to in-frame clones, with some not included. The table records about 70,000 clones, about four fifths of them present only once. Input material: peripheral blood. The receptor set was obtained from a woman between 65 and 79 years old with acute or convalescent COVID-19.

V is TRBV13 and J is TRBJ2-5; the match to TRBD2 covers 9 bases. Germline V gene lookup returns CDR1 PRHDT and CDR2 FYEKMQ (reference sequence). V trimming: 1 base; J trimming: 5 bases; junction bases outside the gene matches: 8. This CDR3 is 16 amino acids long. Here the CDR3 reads CASSLAAGGRRETQYF. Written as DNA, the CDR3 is TGTGCCAGCAGCTTAGCCGCGGGAGGGAGACGGGAGACCCAGTACTTC. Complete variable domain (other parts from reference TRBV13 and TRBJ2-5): AAGVIQSPRHLIKEKRETATLKCYPIPRHDTVYWYQQGPGQDPQFLISFYEKMQSDKGSIPDRFSAQQFSDYHSELNMSSLELGDSALYFCASSLAAGGRRETQYFGPGTRLLVL.

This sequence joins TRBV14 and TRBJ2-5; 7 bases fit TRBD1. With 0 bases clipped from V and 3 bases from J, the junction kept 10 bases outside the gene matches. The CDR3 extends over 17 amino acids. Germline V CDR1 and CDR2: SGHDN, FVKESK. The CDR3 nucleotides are TGTGCCAGCAGCCAAGAGGAAACAGGGGCCGGAAAAGAGACCCAGTACTTC. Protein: CASSQEETGAGKETQYF.